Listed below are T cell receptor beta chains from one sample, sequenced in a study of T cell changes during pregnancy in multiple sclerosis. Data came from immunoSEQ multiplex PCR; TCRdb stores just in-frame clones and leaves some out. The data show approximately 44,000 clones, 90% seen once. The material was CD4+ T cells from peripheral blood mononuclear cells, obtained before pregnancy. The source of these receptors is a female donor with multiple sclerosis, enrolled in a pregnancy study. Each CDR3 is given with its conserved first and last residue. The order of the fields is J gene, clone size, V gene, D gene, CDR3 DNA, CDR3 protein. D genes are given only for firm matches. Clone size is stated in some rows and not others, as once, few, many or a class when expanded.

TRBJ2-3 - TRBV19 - TGTGCCAGTAGTACGACAGGTACCAGCACAGATACGCAGTATTTT CASSTTGTSTDTQYF
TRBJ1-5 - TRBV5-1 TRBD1 TGCGCCAGCAGCTTGACAGGGGGCTATCAGCCCCAGCATTTT CASSLTGGYQPQHF
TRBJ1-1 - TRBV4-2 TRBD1 TGTGCCAGCAGCCGCGGAGGACAGGGTCGAACTGAAGCTTTCTTT CASSRGGQGRTEAFF
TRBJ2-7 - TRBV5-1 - TGCGCCAGCAGCCCCCCCGGCAGGCCATACGAGCAGTACTTC CASSPPGRPYEQYF
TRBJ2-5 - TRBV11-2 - TGTGCCAGCAGTCTGGTGCACAGGGAGACCCAGTACTTC CASSLVHRETQYF
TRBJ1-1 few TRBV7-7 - TGTGCCAGCAGACCCGAAGAGGCTTTCTTT CASRPEEAFF
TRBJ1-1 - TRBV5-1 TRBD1 TGCGCCAGCAGCGAAGGGACAGGGCTATCCACTGAAGCTTTCTTT CASSEGTGLSTEAFF
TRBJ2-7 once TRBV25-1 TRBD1 TGTGCCAGCCGCGGAGGGGGGCAGGGGGCGGGGGAGCAGTACTTC CASRGGGQGAGEQYF
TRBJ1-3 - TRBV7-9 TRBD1 TGTGCCAGCAGCGTGACAGGGGTAGGAAACACCATATATTTT CASSVTGVGNTIYF
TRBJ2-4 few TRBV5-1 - TGCGCCAGCAGCTTGGTACCCAGAAACATTCAGTACTTC CASSLVPRNIQYF
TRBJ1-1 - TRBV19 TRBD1 TGTGCCAGTACCAACAGGGGCAACACTGAAGCTTTCTTT CASTNRGNTEAFF
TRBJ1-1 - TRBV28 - TGTGCCAGCAGTTTAAGGACAGCTGGGGAAGCTTTCTTT CASSLRTAGEAFF
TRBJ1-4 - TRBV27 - TGTGCCAGCAGTCCCCTTCCGGTCGGTAAAAATGAAAAACTGTTTTTT CASSPLPVGKNEKLFF
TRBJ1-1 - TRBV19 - TGTGCCAGTAGTATACGAGTTAACACTGAAGCTTTCTTT CASSIRVNTEAFF